Presented here are 9 T cell receptor beta chains from one specimen sequenced in a study of patients and donors after allogeneic stem cell transplantation. Using its own MiXCR run on the RT-PCR reads, TCRdb lists one record per CDR3 protein. The data show about 410,000 distinct CDR3 sequences, 15% to 20% seen once. The sample consisted of blood, either unsorted or a sorted T cell fraction (not recorded which). The receptors come from a human donor who was either an allogeneic HSCT recipient or a stem cell or donor lymphocyte infusion donor (not recorded which). It is not recorded whose cells these are; they may come from a transplant donor.

This clonotype was recorded a few times. The rearrangement joins TRBV11-2 to TRBJ2-1, with no clear D. Germline V gene sequence: CDR1 SGHAT, CDR2 FQNNGV. Between the trimmed V and J ends, which lost 5 bases and 9 bases, there was a span of 11 bases. The CDR3 extends over 12 amino acids. The CDR3 DNA sequence: TGTGCCAGCAGCGCCCAGGCATTTGAGCAGTTCTTC. This gives the protein CASSAQAFEQFF.

A few counts support this clonotype. The CDR3 region has the DNA TGTGCCAGCAGCAAGTCCAACCGGGACTTGGTCCACTTT. Amino acid sequence: CASSKSNRDLVHF. V is TRBV5-5 and J is TRBJ1-6, with a weak D call TRBD1 (5 bases). V dropped 4 bases and J dropped 17 bases, with 19 bases sitting between them. The V gene's germline CDR1 is SGHKS and CDR2 YYEKEE (reference sequence). The CDR3 is made up of 13 amino acids.

This clonotype was seen more than once but under ten times. V usage is TRBV2 and J usage is TRBJ1-1, with D hard to call. This CDR3 region has 11 residues. The germline V gene encodes CDR1 SNHLY and CDR2 FYNNEI. V lost 6 bases, J lost 8 bases, and 10 bases lay in between. CDR3 nucleotides: TGTGCCAGCAGCCACGGGGTGGAAGCTTTCTTT. It is translated as CASSHGVEAFF.

This clonotype was found a few times. The rearrangement links TRBV7-9 to TRBJ1-1; weak D call: TRBD1 (6 bases). Trimming cost V 5 bases and J 0 bases, with 13 bases left between them. Germline V CDR1 and CDR2: SEHNR, FQNEAQ (reference sequence). This CDR3 has 15 residues. The CDR3 bases are TGTGCCAGCAGCGGGGGGCCCGGGGTGAACACTGAAGCTTTCTTT. This gives the protein CASSGGPGVNTEAFF.

The genes are TRBV10-3 and TRBJ2-1; a possible D gene is TRBD2 (6 bases). The CDR3 contains 15 residues. V shed 2 bases and J shed 9 bases, with 17 bases lying between them. In germline, CDR1 is ENHRY, CDR2 SYGVKD. The CDR3 loop is CAISEPGTEGPEQFF. The CDR3 coding sequence is TGTGCCATCAGTGAGCCGGGGACTGAGGGCCCTGAGCAGTTCTTC.

The rearrangement uses TRBV21-1 and TRBJ2-7. TRBV21-1 is annotated as a pseudogene. This CDR3 contains 14 residues. This CDR3 is CAVSWQAFSYEQYF. Here the CDR3 DNA reads TGTGCCGTTTCCTGGCAGGCGTTCTCCTACGAGCAGTACTTC.

The chain combines TRBV3-1 with TRBJ1-4; D is ambiguous. The germline CDR1 and CDR2 sequences are LGHDT and YNNKEL (reference sequence). The V gene lost 4 bases and the J gene lost 5 bases, with 14 bases spanning the gap. CDR3 size: 15 residues. Here the CDR3 reads CASSPWTVSNEKLFF. The CDR3 bases are TGTGCCAGCAGCCCTTGGACGGTGTCAAATGAAAAACTGTTTTTT.

This clonotype was seen only a few times. The chain has TRBV2 and TRBJ2-7, with 10 bases aligning to TRBD1. CDR3 size: 14 residues. After removal of 5 bases from V and 7 bases from J, the junction contained 8 bases not matched to a gene. Germline-derived CDR1 and CDR2 are SNHLY and FYNNEI. The CDR3 region is CASSQTGGTLEQYF. The CDR3 DNA sequence: TGTGCCAGCAGTCAGACAGGGGGCACCTTGGAGCAGTACTTC. The variable domain in full, completed from reference TRBV2 and TRBJ2-7, reads EPEVTQTPSHQVTQMGQEVILRCVPISNHLYFYWYRQILGQKVEFLVSFYNNEISEKSEIFDDQFSVERPDGSNFTLKIRSTKLEDSAMYFCASSQTGGTLEQYFGPGTRLTVT.

This clonotype was counted at least ten times. This chain uses TRBV27 with TRBJ2-1; 13 bases fit TRBD2. From germline, CDR1 is MNHEY and CDR2 SMNVEV (reference sequence). The V gene end was trimmed by 5 bases and the J gene end by 0 bases; junction bases not matched to a gene: 4. This CDR3 contains 17 residues. In DNA, the CDR3 is TGTGCCAGCAGTCCCTGGACTAGCGGGAGCTCCTACAATGAGCAGTTCTTC. This codes for CASSPWTSGSSYNEQFF.